The 20 T cell receptor beta chains presented below share a single source sample, sequenced in a study of shared T cell receptors in the human thymus. The assay was immunoSEQ multiplex PCR, and TCRdb's table has in-frame clones only and misses some. The sample records over 650,000 clones, more than 70% being singletons. This sample was also put to use in a study of human thymus T cells.

The sequenced sample was thymocytes. Every receptor here comes from a boy younger than two with a congenital heart defect.

The chain links TRBV2 to TRBJ2-7; TRBD2 matches at 14 bases. Trimming cost V 5 bases and J 4 bases; bases outside gene matches: 19. The CDR3 has 20 residues. Looked up from germline, CDR1 is SNHLY and CDR2 is FYNNEI. This chain's CDR3 is CASSTYTGTSGRGGRYEQYF. The CDR3 nucleotides read TGTGCCAGCAGTACTTACACCGGGACTAGCGGGAGAGGGGGGAGGTACGAGCAGTACTTC.

This chain uses TRBV7-2 with TRBJ2-7, with 9 bases fitting TRBD2. This CDR3 region has 16 residues. CDR1 SGHTA and CDR2 FQGNSA come from the germline V gene. V trimming: 3 bases; J trimming: 6 bases; junction bases outside the gene matches: 12. CDR3 amino acids: CASSLSLAGKRGEQYF. The DNA for the CDR3 is TGTGCCAGCAGCTTGTCCCTAGCGGGGAAGCGCGGCGAGCAGTACTTC.

In this sample, this clone turned up once. This chain links TRBV5-1 with TRBJ1-1, with 8 positions matching TRBD1. V was pared by 5 bases and J by 12 bases, with 6 bases of the junction left unmatched. Germline V CDR1 and CDR2: SGHRS, YFSETQ. The CDR3 spans 11 residues. CDR3 amino acids: CASRAGGLPFF. In DNA, the CDR3 is TGCGCCAGCAGGGCAGGGGGCCTCCCTTTCTTT.

This chain joins TRBV4-3 and TRBJ2-7; 7 bases are a match to TRBD1. Germline V lookup: CDR1 LGHNA, CDR2 YSLEER. V shed 0 bases and J 1 base; nucleotides not matched to a gene: 3. The CDR3 loop spans 15 amino acids. The CDR3 nucleotides read TGCGCCAGCAGCCAAGAGCCGGGACAGTCCTACGAGCAGTACTTC. Amino acid sequence: CASSQEPGQSYEQYF.

The V gene is TRBV27, the J gene TRBJ2-3; D remains unclear. V gave up 4 bases and J gave up 0 bases, with 14 bases separating them. The CDR3 sequence is 16 residues long. Germline CDR1 reads MNHEY; CDR2 reads SMNVEV (reference sequence). The CDR3 DNA sequence: TGTGCCAGCAGTTCGCTGGTCCTACCTAGCACAGATACGCAGTATTTT. It is translated as CASSSLVLPSTDTQYF.

Only one count was recorded for this clone. This chain joins TRBV15 and TRBJ2-5, with 7 positions matching TRBD1. Per germline, CDR1 LNHNV and CDR2 YYDKDF (reference sequence). The junction had 6 bases not matched to a gene; V was cut back by 0 bases and J by 5 bases. The CDR3 runs 15 residues. DNA of the CDR3: TGTGCCACCAGCAGAGAACGCAAGGGGGCGGAGACCCAGTACTTC. This encodes CATSRERKGAETQYF.

The rearrangement links TRBV7-9 to TRBJ2-7, with a possible D match to TRBD1 (5 bases). Germline values: CDR1 SEHNR, CDR2 FQNEAQ (reference sequence). The CDR3 extends over 19 amino acids. V was trimmed by 1 base and J by 4 bases, leaving 26 bases between them. The CDR3 loop is CASSLGAGSLSNGPYEQYF. CDR3 coding DNA: TGTGCCAGCAGCTTAGGGGCAGGGTCCTTGTCGAACGGACCTTACGAGCAGTACTTC.

The V call is TRBV28, the J call TRBJ2-1; D is undetermined. CDR3 length: 13 residues. V lost 1 base and J 5 bases, leaving 6 bases between the germline ends. Looked up from germline, CDR1 is MDHEN and CDR2 is SYDVKM. CDR3 in DNA: TGTGCCAGCAGTTTATCCCAGAACAATGAGCAGTTCTTC. Translated: CASSLSQNNEQFF.

As concerns this clone: One end of the junction varies from germline; a read error may be responsible. The J gene is TRBJ2-7, the V gene TRBV5-1, with TRBD1 matching over 9 bases. The CDR3 contains 15 residues. Germline CDR1 and CDR2: SGHRS and YFSETQ. The CDR3 region is CAGSAGTGRSYEQYF. The CDR3, as DNA: TGCGCCGGCAGCGCGGGGACAGGGAGGTCCTACGAGCAGTACTTC.

This clone was seen once. Distinct nucleotide sequences in the sample also encode this CDR3. V gene TRBV5-1 combines with J gene TRBJ2-6, with 7 bases aligning to TRBD1. CDR3 length equals 15 residues. Per the germline V gene, CDR1 is SGHRS and CDR2 is YFSETQ. With 3 bases clipped from V and 4 bases from J, the junction kept 4 bases outside the gene matches. CDR3 bases: TGCGCCAGCAGCTCAACAGGGGACGGGGCCAACGTCCTGACTTTC. It specifies CASSSTGDGANVLTF.

The J gene is TRBJ2-1, the V gene TRBV2, with TRBD2 matching over 8 bases. In germline, CDR1 is SNHLY, CDR2 FYNNEI. The length of the CDR3 is 19 residues. Losses at the gene ends were 4 bases for V and 0 bases for J; bases not matched to a gene: 14. CDR3 nucleotides: TGTGCCAGCAGTGTGGGGTTGACGGGGGGGACAAGCTCCTACAATGAGCAGTTCTTC. Its translation: CASSVGLTGGTSSYNEQFF.

As DNA, the CDR3 is TGTGCTAGTGGTTTGGCGAAACGGGGGGCGGACAGGGGCGCCTATGGCTACACCTTC. As protein: CASGLAKRGADRGAYGYTF. The chain uses TRBV12-5 and TRBJ1-2, with TRBD1 matching over 9 bases. Germline V gives CDR1 LGHNT, CDR2 FRNRAP. V shed 1 base, J shed 4 bases, and the junction held 16 bases outside the gene matches. The CDR3 has 19 residues.

In this sample, this clone turned up a few times. The chain couples TRBV25-1 to TRBJ2-1; D remains ambiguous. Looked up from germline, CDR1 is MGHDK and CDR2 is SYGVNS. This CDR3 has 15 amino acids. V lost 6 bases and J lost 0, with 12 bases in between. This CDR3 is CASSHKNSSYNEQFF. CDR3 DNA: TGTGCCAGCAGCCACAAGAACAGCTCCTACAATGAGCAGTTCTTC. Based on the CDR3 plus reference TRBV25-1 and TRBJ2-1, the full variable domain is EADIYQTPRYLVIGTGKKITLECSQTMGHDKMYWYQQDPGMELHLIHYSYGVNSTEKGDLSSESTVSRIRTEHFPLTLESARPSHTSQYLCASSHKNSSYNEQFFGPGTRLTVL.

The genes are TRBV7-2 and TRBJ2-3; 8 nucleotides match TRBD2. CDR3 size: 14 residues. The V gene end was trimmed by 3 bases and the J gene end by 4 bases; junction bases not matched to a gene: 3. Germline values: CDR1 SGHTA, CDR2 FQGNSA. DNA of the CDR3: TGTGCCAGCAGCTTGTCACTAGCGGCAGATACGCAGTATTTT. Translating gives CASSLSLAADTQYF.

As concerns this clone: Other DNA sequences in this specimen translate into the identical CDR3. Here the CDR3 reads CASSPRPGLADYNEQFF. The CDR3 nucleotides are TGCGCCAGCAGCCCCCGACCGGGACTAGCGGATTACAATGAGCAGTTCTTC. J is TRBJ2-1 and V is TRBV4-3; 11 bases align to TRBD2. The CDR3 has 17 residues. The V segment lost 4 bases and the J segment 4 bases; nucleotides outside the gene matches: 9. CDR1 is LGHNA, CDR2 YSLEER, per germline.

The chain uses TRBV18 and TRBJ2-2; 7 nucleotides agree with TRBD1. With V trimmed by 4 bases and J by 2 bases, 7 bases remained unmatched. CDR3 length: 16 amino acids. CDR1 KGHSH and CDR2 LQKENI come from the germline V gene. As DNA, the CDR3 is TGTGCCAGCTCACGTCGGAGAGGGGGCAACACCGGGGAGCTGTTTTTT. It specifies CASSRRRGGNTGELFF.

This clone was picked up a small number of times. The chain has TRBV5-1 and TRBJ2-1; possibly TRBD2 for D (5 bases). CDR1 is SGHRS and CDR2 is YFSETQ in the germline V gene. The CDR3 loop spans 13 amino acids. Trimming cost V 5 bases and J 6 bases, with 12 bases left between them. The CDR3 region has the DNA TGCGCCAGCAGTGAGGCTAGCTTCAATGAGCAGTTCTTC. Residues: CASSEASFNEQFF.

This clone was seen a single time. J is TRBJ2-7 and V is TRBV7-6, with 12 nucleotides matching TRBD1. CDR3 length: 15 amino acids. From germline, CDR1 is SGHVS and CDR2 FNYEAQ. The J segment lost 6 bases and the V segment lost 1 base, leaving 4 bases of the junction unmatched. For the CDR3, the DNA is TGTGCCAGCAGCTTAGGGGACAGGGGGCAGGGCGAGCAGTACTTC. It encodes CASSLGDRGQGEQYF.

The chain links TRBV27 to TRBJ2-1; 12 bases are shared with TRBD2. Germline V CDR1 and CDR2: MNHEY, SMNVEV (reference sequence). The CDR3 has 15 amino acids. Germline trimming cut 4 bases from V and 6 bases from J; bases unmatched to any gene: 4. DNA for the CDR3: TGTGCCAGCAGTTCCCCTAGCGGGAGGGCCAATGAGCAGTTCTTC. Translation: CASSSPSGRANEQFF.

V is TRBV28 and J is TRBJ1-1; D uncertain. This CDR3 is 11 amino acids long. Germline-derived CDR1 and CDR2 are MDHEN and SYDVKM. V lost 5 bases, J lost 10 bases, and 11 bases lay in between. This chain's CDR3 is CASSPRSGAFF. The CDR3, as DNA: TGTGCCAGCAGTCCCCGGTCGGGAGCTTTCTTT.